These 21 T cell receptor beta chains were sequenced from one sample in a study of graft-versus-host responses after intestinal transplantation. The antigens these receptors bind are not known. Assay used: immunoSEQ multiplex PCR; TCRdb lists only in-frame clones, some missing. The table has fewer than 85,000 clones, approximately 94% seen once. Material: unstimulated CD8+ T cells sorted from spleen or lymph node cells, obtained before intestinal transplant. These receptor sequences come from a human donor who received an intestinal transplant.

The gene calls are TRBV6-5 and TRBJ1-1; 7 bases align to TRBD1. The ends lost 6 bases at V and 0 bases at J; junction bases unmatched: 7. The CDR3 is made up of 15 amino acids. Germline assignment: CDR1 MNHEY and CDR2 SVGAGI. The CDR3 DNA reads TGTGCCAGCAGCTCTTCGGACAGGATGAACACTGAAGCTTTCTTT. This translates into CASSSSDRMNTEAFF.

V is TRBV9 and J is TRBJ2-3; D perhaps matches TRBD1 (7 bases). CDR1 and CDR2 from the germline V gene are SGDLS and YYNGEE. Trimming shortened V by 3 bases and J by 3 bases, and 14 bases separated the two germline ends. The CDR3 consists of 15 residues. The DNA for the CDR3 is TGTGCCAGCAGCGCCCAGACAGGGAGGACAGATACGCAGTATTTT. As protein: CASSAQTGRTDTQYF.

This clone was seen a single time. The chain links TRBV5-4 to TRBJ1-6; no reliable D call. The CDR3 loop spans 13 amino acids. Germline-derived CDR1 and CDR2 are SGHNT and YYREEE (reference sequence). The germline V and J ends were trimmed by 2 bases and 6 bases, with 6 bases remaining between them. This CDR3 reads CASSFDGNSPLHF. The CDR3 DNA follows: TGTGCCAGCAGCTTCGACGGTAATTCACCCCTCCACTTT.

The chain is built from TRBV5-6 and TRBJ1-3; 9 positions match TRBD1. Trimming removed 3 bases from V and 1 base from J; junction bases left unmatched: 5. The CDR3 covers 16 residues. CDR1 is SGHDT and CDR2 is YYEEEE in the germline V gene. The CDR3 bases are TGTGCCAGCAGCTCGATAGGACAGGGGTCTGGAAACACCATATATTTT. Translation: CASSSIGQGSGNTIYF.

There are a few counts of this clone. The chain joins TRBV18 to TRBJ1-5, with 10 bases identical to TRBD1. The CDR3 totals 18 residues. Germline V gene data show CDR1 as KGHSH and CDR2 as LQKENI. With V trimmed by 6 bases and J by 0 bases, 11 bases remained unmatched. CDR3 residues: CASSLGQGGDYSNQPQHF. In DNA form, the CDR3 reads TGTGCCAGCTCCCTCGGACAGGGGGGAGACTATAGCAATCAGCCCCAGCATTTT.

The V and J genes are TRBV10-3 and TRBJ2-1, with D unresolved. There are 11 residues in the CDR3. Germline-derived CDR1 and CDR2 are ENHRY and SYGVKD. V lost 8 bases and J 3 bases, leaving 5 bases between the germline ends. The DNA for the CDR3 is TGTGCCATCTACAACTACAATGAGCAGTTCTTC. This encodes CAIYNYNEQFF.

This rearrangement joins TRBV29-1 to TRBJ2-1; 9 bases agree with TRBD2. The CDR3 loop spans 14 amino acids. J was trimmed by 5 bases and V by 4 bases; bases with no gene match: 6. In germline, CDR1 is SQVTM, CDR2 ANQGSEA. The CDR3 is CSVGQTSGNNEQFF. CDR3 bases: TGCAGCGTTGGGCAGACTAGCGGAAACAATGAGCAGTTCTTC.

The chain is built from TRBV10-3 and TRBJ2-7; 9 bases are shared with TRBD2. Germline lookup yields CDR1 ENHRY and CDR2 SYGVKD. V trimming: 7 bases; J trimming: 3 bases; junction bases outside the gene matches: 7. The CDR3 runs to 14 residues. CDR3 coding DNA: TGTGCCATCAAGCGGGCTAGCGGGGTCTACGAGCAGTACTTC. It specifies CAIKRASGVYEQYF.

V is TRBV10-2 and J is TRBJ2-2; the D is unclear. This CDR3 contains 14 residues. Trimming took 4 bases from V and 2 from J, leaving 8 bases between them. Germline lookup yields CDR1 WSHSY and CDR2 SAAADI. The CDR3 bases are TGCGCCAGCAGTGTATCAGCAAACACCGGGGAGCTGTTTTTT. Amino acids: CASSVSANTGELFF.

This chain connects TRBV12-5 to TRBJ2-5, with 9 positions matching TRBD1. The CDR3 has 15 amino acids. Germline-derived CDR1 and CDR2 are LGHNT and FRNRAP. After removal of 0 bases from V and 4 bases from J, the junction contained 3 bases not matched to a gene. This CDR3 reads CASGLVQGARETQYF. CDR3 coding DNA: TGTGCTAGTGGTTTGGTACAGGGGGCTAGAGAGACCCAGTACTTC.

For the CDR3, the DNA is TGTGCCAGCAGCCCCACAATATATGGCTACACCTTC. Translation: CASSPTIYGYTF. V and J are TRBV28 and TRBJ1-2; D is uncertain. The CDR3 is made up of 12 amino acids. V was pared by 6 bases and J by 5 bases, with 10 bases between. Germline V gene lookup returns CDR1 MDHEN and CDR2 SYDVKM.

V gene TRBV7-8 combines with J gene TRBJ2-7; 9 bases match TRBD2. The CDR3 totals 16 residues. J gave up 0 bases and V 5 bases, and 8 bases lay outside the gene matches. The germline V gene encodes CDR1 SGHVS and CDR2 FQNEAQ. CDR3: CASSPPPSGISYEQYF. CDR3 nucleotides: TGTGCCAGCAGCCCGCCCCCTAGCGGGATCTCCTACGAGCAGTACTTC.

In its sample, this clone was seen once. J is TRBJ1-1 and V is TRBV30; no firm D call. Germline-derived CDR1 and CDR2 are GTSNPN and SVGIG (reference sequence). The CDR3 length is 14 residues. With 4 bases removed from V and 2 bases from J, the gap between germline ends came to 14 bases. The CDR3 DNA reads TGTGCCTGGATGGCTCGGACGGAAAACACTGAAGCTTTCTTT. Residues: CAWMARTENTEAFF.

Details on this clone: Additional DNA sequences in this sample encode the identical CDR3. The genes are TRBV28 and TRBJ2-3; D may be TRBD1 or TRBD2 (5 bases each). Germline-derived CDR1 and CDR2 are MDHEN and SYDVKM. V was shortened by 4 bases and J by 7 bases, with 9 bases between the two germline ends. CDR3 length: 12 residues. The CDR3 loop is CASSYGDHTQYF. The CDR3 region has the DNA TGTGCCAGCAGTTACGGGGACCATACGCAGTATTTT.

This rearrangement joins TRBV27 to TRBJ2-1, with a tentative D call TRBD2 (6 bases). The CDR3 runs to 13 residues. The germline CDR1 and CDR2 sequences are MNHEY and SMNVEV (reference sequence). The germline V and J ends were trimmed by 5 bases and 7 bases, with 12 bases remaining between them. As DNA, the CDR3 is TGTGCCAGCAGTCTCCTGACTAGGAATGAGCAGTTCTTC. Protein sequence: CASSLLTRNEQFF.

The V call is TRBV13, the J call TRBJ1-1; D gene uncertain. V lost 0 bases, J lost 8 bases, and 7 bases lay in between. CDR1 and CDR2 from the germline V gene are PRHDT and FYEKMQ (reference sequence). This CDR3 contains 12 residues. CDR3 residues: CASSLGSYEAFF. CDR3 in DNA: TGTGCCAGCAGCTTAGGAAGCTACGAAGCTTTCTTT.

CDR3 nucleotide sequence: TGTGCCAGCAGCCAAGACAAGAATCTAGCGGGAGTCTACGAGCAGTACTTC. Its translation is CASSQDKNLAGVYEQYF. The rearrangement uses TRBV7-9 and TRBJ2-7; 10 positions match TRBD2. J gave up 3 bases and V 5 bases, and 13 bases lay outside the gene matches. CDR1 is SEHNR and CDR2 is FQNEAQ in the germline V gene (reference sequence). The CDR3 is made up of 17 amino acids.

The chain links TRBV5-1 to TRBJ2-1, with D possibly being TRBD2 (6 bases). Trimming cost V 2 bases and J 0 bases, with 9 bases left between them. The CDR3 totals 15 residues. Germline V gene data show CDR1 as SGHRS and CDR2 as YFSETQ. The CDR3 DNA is TGCGCCAGCAGCTTAAGGCGGGGCTCCTACAATGAGCAGTTCTTC. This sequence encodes CASSLRRGSYNEQFF.

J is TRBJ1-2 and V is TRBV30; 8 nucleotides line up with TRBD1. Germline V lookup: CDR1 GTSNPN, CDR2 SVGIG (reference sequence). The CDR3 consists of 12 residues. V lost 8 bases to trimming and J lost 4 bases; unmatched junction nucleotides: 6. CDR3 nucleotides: TGTGCCGGGCCAGGGGGCGGCTATGGCTACACCTTC. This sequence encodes CAGPGGGYGYTF.

The CDR3 protein is CASTPFRDRDYGYTF. The CDR3, as DNA: TGTGCCAGCACTCCCTTCCGGGACAGGGACTATGGCTACACCTTC. This sequence joins TRBV28 and TRBJ1-2, with 9 positions matching TRBD1. Losses at the gene ends were 7 bases for V and 3 bases for J; bases not matched to a gene: 9. Germline loops: CDR1 MDHEN, CDR2 SYDVKM. This CDR3 has 15 amino acids.

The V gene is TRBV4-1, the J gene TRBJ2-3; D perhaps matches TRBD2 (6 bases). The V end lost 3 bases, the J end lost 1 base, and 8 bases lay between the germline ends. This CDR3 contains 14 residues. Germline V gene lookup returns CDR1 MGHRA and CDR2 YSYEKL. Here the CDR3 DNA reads TGCGCCAGCAGCCAGACTAGTGGCACAGATACGCAGTATTTT. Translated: CASSQTSGTDTQYF.